This T cell receptor (beta chain) was observed in a study of technical replicates of blood from several donors. The data were produced by immunoSEQ multiplex PCR, yet TCRdb's version contains in-frame clones alone and is incomplete. The table includes 65,000 to 85,000 clones, 75% to 95% detected once. The CDR3 is made up of 17 amino acids. Germline V CDR1 and CDR2: LGHNA, YNFKEQ. V trimming: 3 bases; J trimming: 2 bases; junction bases outside the gene matches: 11. The sequenced sample consisted of T cells isolated from PBMCs. The rearrangement links TRBV4-2 to TRBJ2-3, with 7 nucleotides matching TRBD2. The receptor was derived from a human donor in good health. The CDR3 protein is CASSQGERGRHTDTQYF. CDR3 sequence (DNA): TGTGCCAGCAGCCAGGGTGAGCGGGGTCGGCACACAGATACGCAGTATTTT.